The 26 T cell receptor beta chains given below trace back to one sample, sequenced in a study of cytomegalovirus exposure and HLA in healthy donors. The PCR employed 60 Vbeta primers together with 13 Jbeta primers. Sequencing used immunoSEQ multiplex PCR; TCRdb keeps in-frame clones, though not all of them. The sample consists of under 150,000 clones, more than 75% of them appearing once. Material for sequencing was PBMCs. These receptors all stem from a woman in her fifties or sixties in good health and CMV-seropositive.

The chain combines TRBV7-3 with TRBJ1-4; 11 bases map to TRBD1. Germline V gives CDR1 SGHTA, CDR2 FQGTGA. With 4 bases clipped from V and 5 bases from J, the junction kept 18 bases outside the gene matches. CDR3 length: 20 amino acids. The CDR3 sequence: CASSSIQTDRGHPANEKLFF. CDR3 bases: TGTGCCAGCAGCTCGATCCAAACGGACAGGGGGCACCCAGCGAATGAAAAACTGTTTTTT.

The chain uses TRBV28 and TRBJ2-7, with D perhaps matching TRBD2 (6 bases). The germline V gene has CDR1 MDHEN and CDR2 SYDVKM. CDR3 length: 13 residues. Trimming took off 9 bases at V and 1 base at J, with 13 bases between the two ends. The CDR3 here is CARGVGTSYEQYF. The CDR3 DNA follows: TGTGCCAGAGGGGTCGGGACTTCCTACGAGCAGTACTTC.

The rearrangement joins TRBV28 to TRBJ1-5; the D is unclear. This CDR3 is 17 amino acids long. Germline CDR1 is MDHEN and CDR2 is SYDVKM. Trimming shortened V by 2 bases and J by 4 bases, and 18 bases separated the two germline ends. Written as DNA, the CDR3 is TGTGCCAGCAGTTTAAGTGGGCGGGTTTCGGGTAATCAGCCCCAGCATTTT. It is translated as CASSLSGRVSGNQPQHF.

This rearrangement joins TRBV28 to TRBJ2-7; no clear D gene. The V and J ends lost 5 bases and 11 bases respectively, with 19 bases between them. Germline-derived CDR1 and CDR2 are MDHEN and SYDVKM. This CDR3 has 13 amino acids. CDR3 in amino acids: CASSRPESQREYF. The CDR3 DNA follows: TGTGCCAGCAGTCGACCCGAGAGTCAGCGTGAGTACTTC.

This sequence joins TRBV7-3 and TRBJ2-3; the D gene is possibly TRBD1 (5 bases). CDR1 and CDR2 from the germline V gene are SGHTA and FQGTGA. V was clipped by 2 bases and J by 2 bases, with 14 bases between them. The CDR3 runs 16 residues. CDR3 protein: CASSLGASLLTDTQYF. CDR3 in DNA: TGTGCCAGCAGCTTAGGGGCTTCCCTACTCACAGATACGCAGTATTTT.

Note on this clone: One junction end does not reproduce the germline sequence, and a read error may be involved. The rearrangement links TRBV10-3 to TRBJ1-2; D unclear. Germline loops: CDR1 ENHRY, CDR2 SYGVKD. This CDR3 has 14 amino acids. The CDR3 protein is CASSYALGGYGYTF. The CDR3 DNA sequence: TGTGCCAGCAGTTACGCCCTGGGAGGCTATGGCTACACCTTC.

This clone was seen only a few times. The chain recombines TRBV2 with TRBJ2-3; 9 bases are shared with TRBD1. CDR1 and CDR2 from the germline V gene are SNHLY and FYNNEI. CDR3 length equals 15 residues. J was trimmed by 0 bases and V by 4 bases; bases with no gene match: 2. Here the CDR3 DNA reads TGTGCCAGCAGTGGACAGGGGGGAAGCACAGATACGCAGTATTTT. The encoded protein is CASSGQGGSTDTQYF.

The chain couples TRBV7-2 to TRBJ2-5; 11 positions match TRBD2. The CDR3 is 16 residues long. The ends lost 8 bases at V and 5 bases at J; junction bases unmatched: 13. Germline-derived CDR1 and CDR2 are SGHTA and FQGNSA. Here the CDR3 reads CASSVRASGGRETQYF. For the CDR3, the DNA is TGTGCCAGCTCAGTAAGGGCTAGCGGGGGGCGGGAGACCCAGTACTTC.

CDR3 in amino acids: CASSQDLGTDTQYF. The CDR3 bases are TGCGCCAGCAGCCAAGATCTAGGAACAGATACGCAGTATTTT. The V and J genes are TRBV4-1 and TRBJ2-3; the D is unclear. The CDR3 covers 14 residues. The germline CDR1 and CDR2 sequences are MGHRA and YSYEKL. V was pared by 0 bases and J by 3 bases, with 7 bases between.

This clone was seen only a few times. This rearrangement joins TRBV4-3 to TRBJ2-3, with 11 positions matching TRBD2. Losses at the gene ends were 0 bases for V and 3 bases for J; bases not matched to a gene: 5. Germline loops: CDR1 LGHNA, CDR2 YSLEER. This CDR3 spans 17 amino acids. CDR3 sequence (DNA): TGCGCCAGCAGCCAAGAGACTAGCGGGGCCGATACAGATACGCAGTATTTT. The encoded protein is CASSQETSGADTDTQYF.

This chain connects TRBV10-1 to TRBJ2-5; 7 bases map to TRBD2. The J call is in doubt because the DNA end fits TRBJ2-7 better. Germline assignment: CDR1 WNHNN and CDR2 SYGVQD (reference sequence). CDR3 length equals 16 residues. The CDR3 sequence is CASSEGRSGGSNEQYF. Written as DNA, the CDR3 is TGCGCCAGCAGTGAAGGTCGATCGGGGGGAAGTAACGAGCAGTACTTC.

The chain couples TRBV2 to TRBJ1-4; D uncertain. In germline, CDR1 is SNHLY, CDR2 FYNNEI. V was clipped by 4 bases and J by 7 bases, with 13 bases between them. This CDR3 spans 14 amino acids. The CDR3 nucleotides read TGTGCCAGCAGTGGGGTTACAGCTATTGAAAAACTGTTTTTT. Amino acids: CASSGVTAIEKLFF.

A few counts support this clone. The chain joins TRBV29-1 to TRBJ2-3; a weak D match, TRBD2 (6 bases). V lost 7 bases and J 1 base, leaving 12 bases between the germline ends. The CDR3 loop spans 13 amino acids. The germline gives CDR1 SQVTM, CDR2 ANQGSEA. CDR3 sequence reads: CSALAPGTDTQYF. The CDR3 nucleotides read TGCAGCGCCCTAGCGCCAGGCACAGATACGCAGTATTTT.

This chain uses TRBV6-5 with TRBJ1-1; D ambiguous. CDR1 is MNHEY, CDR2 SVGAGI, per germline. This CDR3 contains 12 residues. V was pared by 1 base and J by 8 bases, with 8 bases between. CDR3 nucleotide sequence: TGTGCCAGCAGTTACTTTTCGGGGGAAGCTTTCTTT. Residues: CASSYFSGEAFF.

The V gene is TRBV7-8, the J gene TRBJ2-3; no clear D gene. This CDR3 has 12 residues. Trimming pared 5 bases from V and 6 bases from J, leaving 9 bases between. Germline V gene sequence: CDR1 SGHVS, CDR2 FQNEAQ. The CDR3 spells CASSDTLDTQYF. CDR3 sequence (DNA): TGTGCCAGCAGCGATACTCTCGATACGCAGTATTTT. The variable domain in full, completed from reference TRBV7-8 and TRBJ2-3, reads GAGVSQSPRYKVAKRGQDVALRCDPISGHVSLFWYQQALGQGPEFLTYFQNEAQLDKSGLPSDRFFAERPEGSVSTLKIQRTQQEDSAVYLCASSDTLDTQYFGPGTRLTVL.

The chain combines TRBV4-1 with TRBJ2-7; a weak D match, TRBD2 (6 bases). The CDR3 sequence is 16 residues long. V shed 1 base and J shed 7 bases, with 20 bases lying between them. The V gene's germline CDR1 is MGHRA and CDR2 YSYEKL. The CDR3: CASSQGMNWRRGEQYF. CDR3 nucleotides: TGCGCCAGCAGCCAAGGTATGAACTGGCGGCGGGGTGAGCAGTACTTC.

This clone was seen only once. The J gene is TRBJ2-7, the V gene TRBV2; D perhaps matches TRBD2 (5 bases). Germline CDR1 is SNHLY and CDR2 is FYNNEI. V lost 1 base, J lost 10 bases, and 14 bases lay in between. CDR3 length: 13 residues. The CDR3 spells CASSEGASTGQYF. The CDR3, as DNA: TGTGCCAGCAGTGAAGGGGCCTCTACGGGACAGTACTTC.

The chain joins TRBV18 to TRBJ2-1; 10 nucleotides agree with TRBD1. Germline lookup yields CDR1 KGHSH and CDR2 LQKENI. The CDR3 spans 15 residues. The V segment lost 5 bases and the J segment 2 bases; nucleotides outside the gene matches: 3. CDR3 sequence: CASSRTGGTYNEQFF. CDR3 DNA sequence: TGTGCCAGCTCAAGGACAGGGGGAACCTACAATGAGCAGTTCTTC.

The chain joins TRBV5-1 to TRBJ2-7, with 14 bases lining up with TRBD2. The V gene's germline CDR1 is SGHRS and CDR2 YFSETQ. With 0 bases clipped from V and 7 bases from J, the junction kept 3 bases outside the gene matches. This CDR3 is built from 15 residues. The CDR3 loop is CASSLGLAGGIEQYF. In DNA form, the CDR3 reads TGCGCCAGCAGCTTGGGACTAGCGGGGGGGATTGAGCAGTACTTC. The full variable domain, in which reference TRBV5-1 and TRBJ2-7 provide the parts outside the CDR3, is KAGVTQTPRYLIKTRGQQVTLSCSPISGHRSVSWYQQTPGQGLQFLFEYFSETQRNKGNFPGRFSGRQFSNSRSEMNVSTLELGDSALYLCASSLGLAGGIEQYFGPGTRLTVT.

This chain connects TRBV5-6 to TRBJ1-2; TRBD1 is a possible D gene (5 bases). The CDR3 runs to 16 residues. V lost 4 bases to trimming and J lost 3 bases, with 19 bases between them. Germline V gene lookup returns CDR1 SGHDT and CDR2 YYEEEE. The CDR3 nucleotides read TGTGCCAGCAGCCCGCTATCCCAGGGCCTGGACTATGGCTACACCTTC. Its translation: CASSPLSQGLDYGYTF.

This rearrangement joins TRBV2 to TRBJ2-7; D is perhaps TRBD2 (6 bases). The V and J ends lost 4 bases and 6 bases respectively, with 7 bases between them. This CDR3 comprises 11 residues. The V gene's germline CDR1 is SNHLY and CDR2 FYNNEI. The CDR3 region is CASSGGLEQYF. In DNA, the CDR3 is TGTGCCAGCAGTGGGGGACTCGAGCAGTACTTC.

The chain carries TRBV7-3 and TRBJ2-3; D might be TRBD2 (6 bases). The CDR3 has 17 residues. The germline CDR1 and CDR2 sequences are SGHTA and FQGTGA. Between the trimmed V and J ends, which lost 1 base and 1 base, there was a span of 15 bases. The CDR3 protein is CASSLMGTRRGTDTQYF. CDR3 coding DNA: TGTGCCAGCAGCTTAATGGGGACTCGCCGGGGCACAGATACGCAGTATTTT.

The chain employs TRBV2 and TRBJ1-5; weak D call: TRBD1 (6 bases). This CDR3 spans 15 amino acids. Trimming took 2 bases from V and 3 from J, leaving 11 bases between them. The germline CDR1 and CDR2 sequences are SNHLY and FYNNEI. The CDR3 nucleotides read TGTGCCAGCAGTGAAACAGGGTTGTACAATCAGCCCCAGCATTTT. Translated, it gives CASSETGLYNQPQHF.

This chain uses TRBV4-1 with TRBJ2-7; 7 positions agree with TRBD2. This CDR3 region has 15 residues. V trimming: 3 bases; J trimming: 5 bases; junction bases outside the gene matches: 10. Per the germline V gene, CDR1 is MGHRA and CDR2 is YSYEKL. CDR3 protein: CASSQRRGSLHEQYF. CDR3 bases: TGCGCCAGCAGCCAGCGGCGCGGGAGTCTCCACGAGCAGTACTTC.

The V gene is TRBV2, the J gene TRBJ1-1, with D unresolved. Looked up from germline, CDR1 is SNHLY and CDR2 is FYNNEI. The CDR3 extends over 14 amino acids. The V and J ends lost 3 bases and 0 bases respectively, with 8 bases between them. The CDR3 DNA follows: TGTGCCAGCAGTGACCGGGGATTGAACACTGAAGCTTTCTTT. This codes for CASSDRGLNTEAFF.

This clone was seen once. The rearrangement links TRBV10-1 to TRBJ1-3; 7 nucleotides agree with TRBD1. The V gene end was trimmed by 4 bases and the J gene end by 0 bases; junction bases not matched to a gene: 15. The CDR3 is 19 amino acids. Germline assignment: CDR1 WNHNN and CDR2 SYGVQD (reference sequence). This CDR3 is CASSGDSEGDRNSGNTIYF. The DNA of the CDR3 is TGCGCCAGCAGTGGGGACAGCGAGGGCGACAGGAACTCTGGAAACACCATATATTTT.